The 11 T cell receptor beta chains presented below share a single source sample, sequenced in a study of blood T cell repertoires in COVID-19. Assay used: immunoSEQ multiplex PCR; TCRdb lists only in-frame clones, some missing. The profile covers 150,000 to 200,000 clones, with roughly 84% appearing a single time and 10% to 15% taken by the ten largest. Sequencing used PBMCs or T cells enriched from blood (not recorded which). The source is a woman in her fifties or sixties who had recovered from COVID-19.

The V and J genes are TRBV2 and TRBJ1-2; TRBD1 matches at 10 bases. The length of the CDR3 is 15 residues. Germline V gives CDR1 SNHLY, CDR2 FYNNEI. V was clipped by 4 bases and J by 6 bases; unmatched bases: 8. The CDR3 sequence is CASSGETGGADGYTF. CDR3 DNA sequence: TGTGCCAGCAGTGGAGAGACAGGGGGCGCGGATGGCTACACCTTC.

This chain joins TRBV19 and TRBJ2-7; no definite D call. In germline, CDR1 is LNHDA, CDR2 SQIVND (reference sequence). The CDR3 extends over 11 amino acids. The germline V and J ends were trimmed by 3 bases and 6 bases, with 6 bases remaining between them. CDR3 sequence (DNA): TGTGCCAGTAGTATGGCAAGCGAGCAGTACTTC. This translates into CASSMASEQYF.

This clone was observed a few times. This rearrangement joins TRBV29-1 to TRBJ1-2, with D possibly matching TRBD1 (5 bases). This CDR3 is built from 13 residues. CDR1 and CDR2 from the germline V gene are SQVTM and ANQGSEA. V was cut by 1 base and J by 8 bases, with 14 bases left in between. CDR3: CSVEAVRTIGYTF. In DNA, the CDR3 is TGCAGCGTTGAAGCAGTAAGGACAATCGGCTACACCTTC.

This clone appeared a single time. The V gene is TRBV27, the J gene TRBJ2-4, with unresolved D. The CDR3 is 11 residues long. V was pared by 2 bases and J by 14 bases, with 10 bases between. Germline V gene lookup returns CDR1 MNHEY and CDR2 SMNVEV (reference sequence). The CDR3 coding sequence is TGTGCCAGCAGTTTAGCCAGGCTTGAGTACTTC. Its translation: CASSLARLEYF.

The CDR3 nucleotides read TGCAGTGCTAGTGCGTCCTTTCGCTCTGGAAACACCATATATTTT. This translates into CSASASFRSGNTIYF. J is TRBJ1-3 and V is TRBV20-1; no firm D call. Germline CDR1 DFQATT, CDR2 SNEGSKA (reference sequence). Trimming left V 3 bases short and J 0 bases short, with 12 bases between. The CDR3 sequence is 15 residues long.

V gene TRBV14 combines with J gene TRBJ1-2; no firm D call. This CDR3 has 13 residues. V shed 0 bases and J shed 7 bases, with 9 bases lying between them. Germline CDR1 reads SGHDN; CDR2 reads FVKESK. This CDR3 reads CASSQDHIGGYTF. The CDR3 DNA sequence: TGTGCCAGCAGCCAAGATCATATCGGTGGCTACACCTTC.

V usage is TRBV7-6 and J usage is TRBJ2-1, with TRBD2 matching 8 bases. The germline gives CDR1 SGHVS, CDR2 FNYEAQ. This CDR3 region has 16 residues. The V segment lost 5 bases and the J segment 8 bases; nucleotides outside the gene matches: 14. CDR3 in amino acids: CASSQGPISGVDEQFF. The CDR3, as DNA: TGTGCCAGCAGCCAAGGCCCGATTAGCGGGGTAGATGAGCAGTTCTTC.

V usage is TRBV29-1 and J usage is TRBJ1-4; no clear D gene. CDR1 is SQVTM, CDR2 ANQGSEA, per germline. The CDR3 has 14 amino acids. V lost 7 bases and J lost 8, with 20 bases in between. The CDR3 sequence: CSATGSFRREKLFF. In nucleotides, the CDR3 is TGCAGCGCTACTGGATCTTTTCGGAGGGAAAAACTGTTTTTT.

The chain recombines TRBV5-1 with TRBJ2-7; 8 bases match TRBD1. Trimming removed 0 bases from V and 7 bases from J; junction bases left unmatched: 6. This CDR3 region has 14 residues. Germline assignment: CDR1 SGHRS and CDR2 YFSETQ. This CDR3 reads CASSLVQGALEQYF. The CDR3 DNA reads as TGCGCCAGCAGCTTGGTCCAGGGGGCGCTTGAGCAGTACTTC.

Written as DNA, the CDR3 is TGTGCCAGCAGTTTCGTAGGAGTCTCTGAAGCTTTCTTT. It is translated as CASSFVGVSEAFF. The chain recombines TRBV12-3 or TRBV12-4 with TRBJ1-1; D gene unclear. This CDR3 comprises 13 residues. Trimming took off 3 bases at V and 6 bases at J, with 11 bases between the two ends.

The V and J genes are TRBV7-9 and TRBJ1-2; 10 bases line up with TRBD1. V shed 5 bases, J shed 2 bases, and the junction held 5 bases outside the gene matches. The CDR3 length is 15 residues. The germline V gene encodes CDR1 SEHNR and CDR2 FQNEAQ (reference sequence). This CDR3 reads CASSGGQGENYGYTF. The CDR3 bases are TGTGCCAGCAGCGGAGGACAGGGGGAAAACTATGGCTACACCTTC.